This T cell receptor (beta chain) was observed in a study of T-cell memory formation after mild COVID-19. Turning to the study itself: Each donor largely had its own TCR clusters. Regarding the study as a whole: Pre-infection memory held some responding clones, suggesting pre-existing cross-reactive T cells responded.

TCRdb used MiXCR to reprocess the 5' RACE reads, holding one entry per CDR3 protein. Counted here are approximately 260,000 distinct CDR3 sequences, 16% occurring once; the ten biggest clones make up roughly 3.6%. This clonotype was seen more than once but under ten times. No antigen is known for it. V gave up 6 bases and J gave up 6 bases, with 20 bases separating them. Germline-derived CDR1 and CDR2 are MNHNY and SVGAGI (reference sequence). The CDR3 totals 16 residues. The TCR sequence derives from a man in his late teens or twenties who had mild COVID-19 (a few samples of this study predate the infection). Cell type and time point are not known. The sequencing sample was made of PBMCs or a T cell subset sorted from them (not recorded which). This chain links TRBV6-6 with TRBJ2-2; D is undetermined. The DNA of the CDR3 is TGTGCCAGCAGCCAGTTTCAGGCCGGGCGTTCCGGGGAGCTGTTTTTT. This codes for CASSQFQAGRSGELFF.